This T cell receptor (beta chain) was documented in a study of blood T cell repertoires in COVID-19. CDR3 length equals 12 residues. Germline loops: CDR1 MNHEY, CDR2 SVGAGI. V was clipped by 9 bases and J by 9 bases, with 15 bases between them. Some clones are missing from TCRdb's copy, which holds only in-frame ones; the method was immunoSEQ multiplex PCR. Of 76,000 or so clones detected, 87% appear once; the ten largest clones hold roughly 8.5%. The genes are TRBV6-5 and TRBJ2-1; D might be TRBD2 (6 bases). Source material: peripheral blood. The receptor was isolated from a man aged 30-40 years with acute or convalescent COVID-19. The DNA of the CDR3 is TGTGCCAGTGCCGTTTGGGGAGGTGAGCAGTTCTTC. It codes for CASAVWGGEQFF.